The T cell receptor (beta chain) under discussion was sequenced for a study of blood T cell repertoires in COVID-19. Study summary: Some COVID-19 samples were acute and others convalescent; all came from the United States, Italy and Spain.

J lost 5 bases, V lost 5 bases, and 9 bases had no gene match. Germline CDR1 is MDHEN and CDR2 is SYDVKM. The length of the CDR3 is 14 residues. Profiled with immunoSEQ multiplex PCR; TCRdb holds only in-frame clones, not every one. This sample yields fewer than 150,000 clones, of which 80% to 90% are seen a single time; more than 4% belongs to the top ten. Specimen: peripheral blood. This clonotype was obtained from a woman aged 40 to 50 with acute or convalescent COVID-19. The V and J genes are TRBV28 and TRBJ2-7; 7 bases match TRBD2. CDR3 DNA: TGTGCCAGCAGTACGAGCGGGGCAGGGAACGAGCAGTACTTC. Amino acids: CASSTSGAGNEQYF. The full variable domain, in which reference TRBV28 and TRBJ2-7 provide the parts outside the CDR3, is DVKVTQSSRYLVKRTGEKVFLECVQDMDHENMFWYRQDPGLGLRLIYFSYDVKMKEKGDIPEGYSVSREKKERFSLILESASTNQTSMYLCASSTSGAGNEQYFGPGTRLTVT.